The following is a TCR beta chain sequence with its context. These data belong to a study of cytomegalovirus exposure and HLA in healthy donors. PCR was performed using 60 Vbeta and 13 Jbeta primers. Profiled with immunoSEQ multiplex PCR; TCRdb holds only in-frame clones, not every one. The sample lists just over 80,000 clones; around 79% were seen once. Trimming removed 2 bases from V and 6 bases from J, with 9 bases in between. The CDR3 has 13 amino acids. The germline V gene encodes CDR1 SGHTA and CDR2 FQGNSA. The rearrangement links TRBV7-2 to TRBJ2-3; TRBD2 might be the D (5 bases). The specimen sequenced was PBMCs. This receptor was obtained from a man between 18 and 29 years old in good health and CMV-seropositive. CDR3 DNA: TGTGCCAGCAGCTTATCTTTAGCGGATACGCAGTATTTT. As protein: CASSLSLADTQYF. Full variable domain (outside the CDR3, taken from reference TRBV7-2 and TRBJ2-3): GAGVSQSPSNKVTEKGKDVELRCDPISGHTALYWYRQSLGQGLEFLIYFQGNSAPDKSGLPSDRFSAERTGGSVSTLTIQRTQQEDSAVYLCASSLSLADTQYFGPGTRLTVL.